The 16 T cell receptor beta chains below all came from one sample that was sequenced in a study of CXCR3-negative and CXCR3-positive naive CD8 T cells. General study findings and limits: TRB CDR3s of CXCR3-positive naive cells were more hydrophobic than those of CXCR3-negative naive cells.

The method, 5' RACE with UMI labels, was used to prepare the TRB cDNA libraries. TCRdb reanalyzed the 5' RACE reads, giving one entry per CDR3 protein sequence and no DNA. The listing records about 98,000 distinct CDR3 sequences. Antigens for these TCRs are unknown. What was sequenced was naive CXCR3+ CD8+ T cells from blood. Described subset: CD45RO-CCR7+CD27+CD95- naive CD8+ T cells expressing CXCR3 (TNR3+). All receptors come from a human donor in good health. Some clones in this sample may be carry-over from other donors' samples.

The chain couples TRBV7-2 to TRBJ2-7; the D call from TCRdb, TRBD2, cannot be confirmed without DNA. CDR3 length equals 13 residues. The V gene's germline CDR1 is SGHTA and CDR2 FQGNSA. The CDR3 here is CASGPLQAYEQYF.

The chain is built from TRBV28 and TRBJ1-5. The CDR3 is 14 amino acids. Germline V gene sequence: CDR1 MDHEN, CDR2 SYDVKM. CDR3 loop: CASSFAGPSRTQHF.

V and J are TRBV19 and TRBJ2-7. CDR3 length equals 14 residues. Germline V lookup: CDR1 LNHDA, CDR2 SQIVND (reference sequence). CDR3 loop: CASSFGVISYEQYF.

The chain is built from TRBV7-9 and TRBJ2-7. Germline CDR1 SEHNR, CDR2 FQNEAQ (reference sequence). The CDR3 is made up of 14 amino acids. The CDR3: CASSLDMALYEQYF.

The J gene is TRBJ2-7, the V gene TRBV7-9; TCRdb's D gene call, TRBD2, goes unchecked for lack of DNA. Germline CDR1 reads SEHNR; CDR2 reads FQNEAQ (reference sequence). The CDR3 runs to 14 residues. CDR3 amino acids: CASSSTGTVIEQYF. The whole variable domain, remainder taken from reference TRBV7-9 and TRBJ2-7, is DTGVSQNPRHKITKRGQNVTFRCDPISEHNRLYWYRQTLGQGPEFLTYFQNEAQLEKSRLLSDRFSAERPKGSFSTLEIQRTEQGDSAMYLCASSSTGTVIEQYFGPGTRLTVT.

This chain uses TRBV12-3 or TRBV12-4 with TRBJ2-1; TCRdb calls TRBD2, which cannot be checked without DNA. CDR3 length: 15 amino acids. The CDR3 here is CAGPGLAGAYNEQFF.

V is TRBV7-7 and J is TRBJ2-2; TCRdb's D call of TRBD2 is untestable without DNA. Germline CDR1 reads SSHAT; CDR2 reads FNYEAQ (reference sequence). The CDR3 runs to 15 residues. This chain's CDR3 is CASQPGLGLTGELFF.

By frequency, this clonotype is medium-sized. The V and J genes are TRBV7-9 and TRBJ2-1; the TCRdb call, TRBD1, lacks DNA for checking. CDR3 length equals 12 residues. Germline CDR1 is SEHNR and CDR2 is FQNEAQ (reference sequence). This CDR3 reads CASSPGLERSFF.

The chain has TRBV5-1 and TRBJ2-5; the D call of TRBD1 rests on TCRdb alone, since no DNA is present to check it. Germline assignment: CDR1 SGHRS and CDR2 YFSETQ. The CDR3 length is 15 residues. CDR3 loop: CASSLEEGARETQYF.

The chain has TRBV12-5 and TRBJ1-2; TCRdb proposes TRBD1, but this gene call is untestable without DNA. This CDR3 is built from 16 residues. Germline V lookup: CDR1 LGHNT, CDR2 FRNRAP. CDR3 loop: CASGLTPLAPLYGYTF.

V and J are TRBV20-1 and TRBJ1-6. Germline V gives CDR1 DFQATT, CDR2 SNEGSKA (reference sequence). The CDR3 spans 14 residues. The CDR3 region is CSARIGRDNSPLHF.

The CDR3 loop reads CSASRQLVYEQYF. V and J are TRBV20-1 and TRBJ2-7; absent DNA, TCRdb's TRBD2 call cannot be checked. The CDR3 extends over 13 amino acids. Germline CDR1 reads DFQATT; CDR2 reads SNEGSKA (reference sequence).

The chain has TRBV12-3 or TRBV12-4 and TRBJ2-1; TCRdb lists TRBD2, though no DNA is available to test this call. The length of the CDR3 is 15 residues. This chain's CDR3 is CASRGPARWDNEQFF.

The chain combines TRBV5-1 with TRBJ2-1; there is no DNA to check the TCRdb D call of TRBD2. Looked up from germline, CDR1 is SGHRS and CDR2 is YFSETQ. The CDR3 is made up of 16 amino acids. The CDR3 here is CASSLGSGGPYNEQFF. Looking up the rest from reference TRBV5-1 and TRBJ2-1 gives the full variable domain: KAGVTQTPRYLIKTRGQQVTLSCSPISGHRSVSWYQQTPGQGLQFLFEYFSETQRNKGNFPGRFSGRQFSNSRSEMNVSTLELGDSALYLCASSLGSGGPYNEQFFGPGTRLTVL.

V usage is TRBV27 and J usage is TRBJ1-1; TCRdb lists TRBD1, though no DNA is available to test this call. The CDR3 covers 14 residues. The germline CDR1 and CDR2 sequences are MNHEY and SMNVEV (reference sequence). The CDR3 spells CASSYKRQHVEAFF.

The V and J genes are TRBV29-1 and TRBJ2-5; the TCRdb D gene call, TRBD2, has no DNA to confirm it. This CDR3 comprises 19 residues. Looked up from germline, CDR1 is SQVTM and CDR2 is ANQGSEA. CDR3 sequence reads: CSIPAQDSIGALYQETQYF.